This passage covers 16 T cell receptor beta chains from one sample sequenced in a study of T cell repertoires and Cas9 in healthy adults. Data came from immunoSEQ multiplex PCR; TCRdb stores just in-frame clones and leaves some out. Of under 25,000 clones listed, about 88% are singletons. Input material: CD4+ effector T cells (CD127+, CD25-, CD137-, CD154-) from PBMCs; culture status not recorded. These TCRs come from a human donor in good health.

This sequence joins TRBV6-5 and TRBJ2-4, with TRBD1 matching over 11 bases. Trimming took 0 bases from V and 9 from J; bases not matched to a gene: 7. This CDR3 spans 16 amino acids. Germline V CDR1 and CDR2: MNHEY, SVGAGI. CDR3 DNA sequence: TGTGCCAGCAGTTACTCGGGGACAGGGGGGTATGTCATTCAGTACTTC. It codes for CASSYSGTGGYVIQYF.

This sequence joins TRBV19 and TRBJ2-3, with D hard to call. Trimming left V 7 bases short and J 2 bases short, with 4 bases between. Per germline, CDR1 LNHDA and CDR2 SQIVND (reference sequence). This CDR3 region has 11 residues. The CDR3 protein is CASMDTDTQYF. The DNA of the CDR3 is TGTGCCAGTATGGACACAGATACGCAGTATTTT.

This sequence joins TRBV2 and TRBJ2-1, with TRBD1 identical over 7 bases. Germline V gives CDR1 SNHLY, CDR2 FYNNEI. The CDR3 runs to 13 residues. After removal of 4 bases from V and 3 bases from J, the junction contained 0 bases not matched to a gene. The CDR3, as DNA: TGTGCCAGCAGTGGGACAGGCTACAATGAGCAGTTCTTC. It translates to CASSGTGYNEQFF.

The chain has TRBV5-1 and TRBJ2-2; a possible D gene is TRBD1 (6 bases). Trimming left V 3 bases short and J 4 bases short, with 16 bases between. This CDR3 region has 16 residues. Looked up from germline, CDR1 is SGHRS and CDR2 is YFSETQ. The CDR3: CASSYSGTGPTGELFF. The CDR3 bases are TGCGCCAGCAGCTACAGTGGTACAGGGCCCACCGGGGAGCTGTTTTTT.

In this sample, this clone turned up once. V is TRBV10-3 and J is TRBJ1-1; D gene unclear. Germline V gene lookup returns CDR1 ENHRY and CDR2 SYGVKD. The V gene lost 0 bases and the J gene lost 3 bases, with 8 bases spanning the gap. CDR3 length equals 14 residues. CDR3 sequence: CAISESAGYTEAFF. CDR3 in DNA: TGTGCCATCAGTGAGTCAGCGGGGTACACTGAAGCTTTCTTT.

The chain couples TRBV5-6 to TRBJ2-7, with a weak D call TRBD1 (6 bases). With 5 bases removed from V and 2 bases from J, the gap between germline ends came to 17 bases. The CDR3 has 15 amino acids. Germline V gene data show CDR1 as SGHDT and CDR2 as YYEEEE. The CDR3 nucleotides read TGTGCCAGCAGACCCCAGGGGTTTGGGACCTACGAGCAGTACTTC. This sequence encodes CASRPQGFGTYEQYF.

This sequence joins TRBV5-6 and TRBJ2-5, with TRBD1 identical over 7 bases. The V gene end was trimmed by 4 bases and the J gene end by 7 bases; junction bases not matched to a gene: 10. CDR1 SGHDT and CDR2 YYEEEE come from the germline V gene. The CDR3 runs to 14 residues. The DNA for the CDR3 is TGTGCCAGCAGCGGACGACAGGGCGAGGGGACCCAGTACTTC. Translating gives CASSGRQGEGTQYF.

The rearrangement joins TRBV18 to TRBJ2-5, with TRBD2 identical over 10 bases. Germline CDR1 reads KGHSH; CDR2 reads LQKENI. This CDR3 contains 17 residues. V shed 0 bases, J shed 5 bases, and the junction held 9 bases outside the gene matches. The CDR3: CASSPPLSGGARETQYF. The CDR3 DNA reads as TGTGCCAGCTCACCACCGTTGAGCGGGGGGGCCCGGGAGACCCAGTACTTC.

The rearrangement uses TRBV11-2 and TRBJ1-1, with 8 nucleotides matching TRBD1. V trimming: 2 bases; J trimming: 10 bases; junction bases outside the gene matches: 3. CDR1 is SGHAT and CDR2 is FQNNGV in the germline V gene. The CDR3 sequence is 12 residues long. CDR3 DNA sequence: TGTGCCAGCAGCTTATCAGGGGGCTTAGCTTTCTTT. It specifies CASSLSGGLAFF.

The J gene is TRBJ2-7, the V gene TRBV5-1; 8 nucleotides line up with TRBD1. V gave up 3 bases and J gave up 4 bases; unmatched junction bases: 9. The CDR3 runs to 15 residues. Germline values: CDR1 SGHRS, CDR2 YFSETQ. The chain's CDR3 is CASSSRTGRTYEQYF. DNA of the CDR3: TGCGCCAGCAGCTCGAGGACAGGGAGAACGTACGAGCAGTACTTC. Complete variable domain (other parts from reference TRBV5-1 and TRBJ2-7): KAGVTQTPRYLIKTRGQQVTLSCSPISGHRSVSWYQQTPGQGLQFLFEYFSETQRNKGNFPGRFSGRQFSNSRSEMNVSTLELGDSALYLCASSSRTGRTYEQYFGPGTRLTVT.

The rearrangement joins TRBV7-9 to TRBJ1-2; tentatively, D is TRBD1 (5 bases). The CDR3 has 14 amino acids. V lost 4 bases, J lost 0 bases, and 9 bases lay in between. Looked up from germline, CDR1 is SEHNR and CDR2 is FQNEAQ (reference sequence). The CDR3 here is CASSSPTANYGYTF. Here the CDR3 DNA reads TGTGCCAGCAGCTCTCCGACAGCTAACTATGGCTACACCTTC.

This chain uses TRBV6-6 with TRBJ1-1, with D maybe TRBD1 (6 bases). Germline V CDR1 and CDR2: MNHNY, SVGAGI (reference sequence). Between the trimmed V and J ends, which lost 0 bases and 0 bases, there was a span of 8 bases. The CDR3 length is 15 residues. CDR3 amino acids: CASSYSDSLNTEAFF. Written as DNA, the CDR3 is TGTGCCAGCAGTTACTCGGACAGTTTGAACACTGAAGCTTTCTTT.

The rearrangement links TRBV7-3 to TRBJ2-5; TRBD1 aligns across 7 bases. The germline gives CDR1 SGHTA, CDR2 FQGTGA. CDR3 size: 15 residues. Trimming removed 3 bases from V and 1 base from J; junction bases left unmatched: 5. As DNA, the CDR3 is TGTGCCAGCAGCTTTGGAAGGGGGCCCCAAGAGACCCAGTACTTC. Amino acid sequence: CASSFGRGPQETQYF.

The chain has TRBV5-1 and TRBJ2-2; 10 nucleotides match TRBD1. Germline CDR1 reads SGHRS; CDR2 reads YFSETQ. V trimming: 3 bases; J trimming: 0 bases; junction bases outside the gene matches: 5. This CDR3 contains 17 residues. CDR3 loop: CASSSPGQGSNTGELFF. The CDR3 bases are TGCGCCAGCAGCTCGCCGGGACAGGGGTCGAACACCGGGGAGCTGTTTTTT.

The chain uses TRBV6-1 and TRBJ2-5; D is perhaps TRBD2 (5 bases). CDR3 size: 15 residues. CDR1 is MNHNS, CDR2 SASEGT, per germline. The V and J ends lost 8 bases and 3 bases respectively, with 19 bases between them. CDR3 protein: CASGKSWTGKETQYF. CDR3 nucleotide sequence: TGTGCCAGCGGTAAAAGCTGGACTGGCAAAGAGACCCAGTACTTC.

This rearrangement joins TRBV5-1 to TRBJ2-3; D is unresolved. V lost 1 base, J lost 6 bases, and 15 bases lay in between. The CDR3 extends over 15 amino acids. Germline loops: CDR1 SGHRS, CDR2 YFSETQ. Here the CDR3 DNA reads TGCGCCAGCAGCTTGCAGGCAAGGGTGGCGGATACGCAGTATTTT. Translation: CASSLQARVADTQYF.